This TCR beta chain was obtained from a study of OX40 agonist ivuxolimab in advanced cancers. Study in general: An agonistic anti-OX40 (CD134) antibody, ivuxolimab, was used to treat the patients.

V was clipped by 6 bases and J by 2 bases; unmatched bases: 1. This CDR3 is 13 amino acids long. Per germline, CDR1 SNHLY and CDR2 FYNNEI. Using immunoSEQ multiplex PCR, the repertoire was profiled, and TCRdb retains in-frame clones only, with some absent. The sample shows 30,000 to 45,000 clones, about 77% of them seen only once. The clonotype comes from an adult with an advanced solid tumor such as melanoma, head and neck, liver or kidney cancer. Sequenced here: CD4+ or CD8+ T cells sorted from blood, sampled in a trial of the OX40 agonist ivuxolimab. The chain recombines TRBV2 with TRBJ2-3; 8 positions match TRBD2. CDR3 region: CASRLADTDTQYF. CDR3 DNA sequence: TGTGCCAGCAGACTAGCGGACACAGATACGCAGTATTTT. The full variable domain, its missing parts supplied by reference TRBV2 and TRBJ2-3, is EPEVTQTPSHQVTQMGQEVILRCVPISNHLYFYWYRQILGQKVEFLVSFYNNEISEKSEIFDDQFSVERPDGSNFTLKIRSTKLEDSAMYFCASRLADTDTQYFGPGTRLTVL.